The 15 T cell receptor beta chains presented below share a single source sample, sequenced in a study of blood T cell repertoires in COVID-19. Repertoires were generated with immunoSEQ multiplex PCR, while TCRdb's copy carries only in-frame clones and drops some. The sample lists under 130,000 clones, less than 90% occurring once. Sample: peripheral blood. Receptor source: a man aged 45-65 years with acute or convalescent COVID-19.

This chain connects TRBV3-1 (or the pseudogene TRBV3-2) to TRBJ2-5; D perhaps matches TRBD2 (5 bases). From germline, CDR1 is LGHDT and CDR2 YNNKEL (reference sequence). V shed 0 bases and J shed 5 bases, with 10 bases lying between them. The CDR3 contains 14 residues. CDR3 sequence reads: CASSQEGDMETQYF. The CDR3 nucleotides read TGTGCCAGCAGCCAAGAGGGAGACATGGAGACCCAGTACTTC.

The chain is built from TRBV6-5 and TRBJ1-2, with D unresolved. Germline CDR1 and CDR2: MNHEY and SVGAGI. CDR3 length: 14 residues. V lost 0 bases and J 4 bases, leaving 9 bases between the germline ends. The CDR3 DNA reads TGTGCCAGCAGTTACTCCGAGGGATTCTATGGCTACACCTTC. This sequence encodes CASSYSEGFYGYTF.

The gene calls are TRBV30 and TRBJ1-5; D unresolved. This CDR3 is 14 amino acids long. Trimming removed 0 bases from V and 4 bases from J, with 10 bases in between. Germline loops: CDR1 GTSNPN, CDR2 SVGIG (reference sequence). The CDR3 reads CAWSVQTMNQPQHF. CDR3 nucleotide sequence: TGTGCCTGGAGTGTACAGACTATGAATCAGCCCCAGCATTTT. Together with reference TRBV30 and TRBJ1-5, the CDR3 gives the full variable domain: SQTIHQWPATLVQPVGSPLSLECTVEGTSNPNLYWYRQAAGRGLQLLFYSVGIGQISSEVPQNLSASRPQDRQFILSSKKLLLSDSGFYLCAWSVQTMNQPQHFGDGTRLSIL.

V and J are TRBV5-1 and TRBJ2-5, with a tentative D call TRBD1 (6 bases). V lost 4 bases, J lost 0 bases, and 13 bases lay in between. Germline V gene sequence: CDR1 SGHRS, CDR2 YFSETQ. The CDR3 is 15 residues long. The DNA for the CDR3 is TGCGCCAGCAGCCGGCATCGGGACAACCAAGAGACCCAGTACTTC. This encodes CASSRHRDNQETQYF.

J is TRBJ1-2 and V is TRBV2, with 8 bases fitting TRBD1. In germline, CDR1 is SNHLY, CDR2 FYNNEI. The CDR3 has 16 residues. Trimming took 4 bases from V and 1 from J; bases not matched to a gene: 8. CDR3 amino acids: CASSGQGRTLNYGYTF. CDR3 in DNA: TGTGCCAGCAGTGGACAGGGGCGAACTCTTAACTATGGCTACACCTTC.

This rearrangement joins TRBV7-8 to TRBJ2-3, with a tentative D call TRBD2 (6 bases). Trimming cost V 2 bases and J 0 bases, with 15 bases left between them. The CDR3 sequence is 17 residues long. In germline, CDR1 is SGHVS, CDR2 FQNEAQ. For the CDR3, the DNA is TGTGCCAGCAGCTTACTGGGACGGGGGATTAGCACAGATACGCAGTATTTT. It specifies CASSLLGRGISTDTQYF.

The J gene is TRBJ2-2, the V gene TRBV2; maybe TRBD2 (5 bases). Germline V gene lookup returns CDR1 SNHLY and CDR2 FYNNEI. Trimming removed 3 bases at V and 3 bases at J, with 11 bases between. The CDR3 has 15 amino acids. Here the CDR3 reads CASSEISAYTGELFF. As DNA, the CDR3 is TGTGCCAGCAGTGAGATTAGCGCGTACACCGGGGAGCTGTTTTTT.

This CDR3 is CASSQELGFGGANEQFF. The CDR3 bases are TGTGCCAGCAGCCAAGAGCTTGGATTTGGGGGGGCGAATGAGCAGTTCTTC. The chain employs TRBV3-1 (or the pseudogene TRBV3-2) and TRBJ2-1; D perhaps matches TRBD2 (7 bases). This CDR3 is built from 17 residues. With 0 bases removed from V and 7 bases from J, the gap between germline ends came to 19 bases. Germline values: CDR1 LGHDT, CDR2 YNNKEL (reference sequence).

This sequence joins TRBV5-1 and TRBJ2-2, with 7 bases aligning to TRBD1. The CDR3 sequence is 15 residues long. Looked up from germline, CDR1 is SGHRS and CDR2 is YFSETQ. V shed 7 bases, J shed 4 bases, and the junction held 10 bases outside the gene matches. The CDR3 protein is CASSSGTAITGELFF. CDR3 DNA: TGCGCCAGCTCCTCCGGGACAGCTATCACCGGGGAGCTGTTTTTT.

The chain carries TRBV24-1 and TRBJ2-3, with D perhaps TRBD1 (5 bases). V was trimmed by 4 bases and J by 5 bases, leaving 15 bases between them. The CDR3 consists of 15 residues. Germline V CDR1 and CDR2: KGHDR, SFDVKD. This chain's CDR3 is CATSEPSDTGDTQYF. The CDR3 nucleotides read TGTGCCACCAGTGAGCCATCGGACACGGGAGATACGCAGTATTTT.

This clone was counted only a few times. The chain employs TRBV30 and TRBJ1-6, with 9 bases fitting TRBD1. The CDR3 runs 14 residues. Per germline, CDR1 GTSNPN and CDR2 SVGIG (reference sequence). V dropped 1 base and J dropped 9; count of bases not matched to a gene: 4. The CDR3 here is CAWSAGQGGSPLHF. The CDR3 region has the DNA TGTGCCTGGAGTGCGGGACAGGGAGGTTCACCCCTCCACTTT.

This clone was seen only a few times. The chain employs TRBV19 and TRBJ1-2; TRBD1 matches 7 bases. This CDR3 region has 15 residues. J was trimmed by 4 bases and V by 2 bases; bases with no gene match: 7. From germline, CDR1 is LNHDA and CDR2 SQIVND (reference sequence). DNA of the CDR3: TGTGCCAGTAGTATAAACAGGGGTAGGGGCTATGGCTACACCTTC. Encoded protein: CASSINRGRGYGYTF.

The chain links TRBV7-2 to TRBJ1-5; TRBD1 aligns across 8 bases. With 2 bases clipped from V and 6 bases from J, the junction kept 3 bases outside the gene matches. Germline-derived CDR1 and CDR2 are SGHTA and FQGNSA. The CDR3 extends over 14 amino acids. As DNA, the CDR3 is TGTGCCAGCAGCTTACAACAGGGGGGTCAGCCCCAGCATTTT. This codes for CASSLQQGGQPQHF.

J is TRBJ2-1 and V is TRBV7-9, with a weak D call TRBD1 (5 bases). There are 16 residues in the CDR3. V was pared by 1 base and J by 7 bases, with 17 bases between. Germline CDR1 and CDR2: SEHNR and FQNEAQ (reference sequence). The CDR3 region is CASSLVRTQTLNEQFF. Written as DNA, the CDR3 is TGTGCCAGCAGCTTAGTCCGGACACAAACTCTTAATGAGCAGTTCTTC.

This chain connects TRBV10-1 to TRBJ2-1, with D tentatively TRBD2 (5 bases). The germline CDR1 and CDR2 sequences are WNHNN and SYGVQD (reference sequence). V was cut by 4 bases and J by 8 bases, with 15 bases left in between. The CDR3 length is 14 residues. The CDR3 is CASSAASLVDEQFF. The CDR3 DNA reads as TGCGCCAGCAGTGCGGCTAGCTTAGTAGATGAGCAGTTCTTC.